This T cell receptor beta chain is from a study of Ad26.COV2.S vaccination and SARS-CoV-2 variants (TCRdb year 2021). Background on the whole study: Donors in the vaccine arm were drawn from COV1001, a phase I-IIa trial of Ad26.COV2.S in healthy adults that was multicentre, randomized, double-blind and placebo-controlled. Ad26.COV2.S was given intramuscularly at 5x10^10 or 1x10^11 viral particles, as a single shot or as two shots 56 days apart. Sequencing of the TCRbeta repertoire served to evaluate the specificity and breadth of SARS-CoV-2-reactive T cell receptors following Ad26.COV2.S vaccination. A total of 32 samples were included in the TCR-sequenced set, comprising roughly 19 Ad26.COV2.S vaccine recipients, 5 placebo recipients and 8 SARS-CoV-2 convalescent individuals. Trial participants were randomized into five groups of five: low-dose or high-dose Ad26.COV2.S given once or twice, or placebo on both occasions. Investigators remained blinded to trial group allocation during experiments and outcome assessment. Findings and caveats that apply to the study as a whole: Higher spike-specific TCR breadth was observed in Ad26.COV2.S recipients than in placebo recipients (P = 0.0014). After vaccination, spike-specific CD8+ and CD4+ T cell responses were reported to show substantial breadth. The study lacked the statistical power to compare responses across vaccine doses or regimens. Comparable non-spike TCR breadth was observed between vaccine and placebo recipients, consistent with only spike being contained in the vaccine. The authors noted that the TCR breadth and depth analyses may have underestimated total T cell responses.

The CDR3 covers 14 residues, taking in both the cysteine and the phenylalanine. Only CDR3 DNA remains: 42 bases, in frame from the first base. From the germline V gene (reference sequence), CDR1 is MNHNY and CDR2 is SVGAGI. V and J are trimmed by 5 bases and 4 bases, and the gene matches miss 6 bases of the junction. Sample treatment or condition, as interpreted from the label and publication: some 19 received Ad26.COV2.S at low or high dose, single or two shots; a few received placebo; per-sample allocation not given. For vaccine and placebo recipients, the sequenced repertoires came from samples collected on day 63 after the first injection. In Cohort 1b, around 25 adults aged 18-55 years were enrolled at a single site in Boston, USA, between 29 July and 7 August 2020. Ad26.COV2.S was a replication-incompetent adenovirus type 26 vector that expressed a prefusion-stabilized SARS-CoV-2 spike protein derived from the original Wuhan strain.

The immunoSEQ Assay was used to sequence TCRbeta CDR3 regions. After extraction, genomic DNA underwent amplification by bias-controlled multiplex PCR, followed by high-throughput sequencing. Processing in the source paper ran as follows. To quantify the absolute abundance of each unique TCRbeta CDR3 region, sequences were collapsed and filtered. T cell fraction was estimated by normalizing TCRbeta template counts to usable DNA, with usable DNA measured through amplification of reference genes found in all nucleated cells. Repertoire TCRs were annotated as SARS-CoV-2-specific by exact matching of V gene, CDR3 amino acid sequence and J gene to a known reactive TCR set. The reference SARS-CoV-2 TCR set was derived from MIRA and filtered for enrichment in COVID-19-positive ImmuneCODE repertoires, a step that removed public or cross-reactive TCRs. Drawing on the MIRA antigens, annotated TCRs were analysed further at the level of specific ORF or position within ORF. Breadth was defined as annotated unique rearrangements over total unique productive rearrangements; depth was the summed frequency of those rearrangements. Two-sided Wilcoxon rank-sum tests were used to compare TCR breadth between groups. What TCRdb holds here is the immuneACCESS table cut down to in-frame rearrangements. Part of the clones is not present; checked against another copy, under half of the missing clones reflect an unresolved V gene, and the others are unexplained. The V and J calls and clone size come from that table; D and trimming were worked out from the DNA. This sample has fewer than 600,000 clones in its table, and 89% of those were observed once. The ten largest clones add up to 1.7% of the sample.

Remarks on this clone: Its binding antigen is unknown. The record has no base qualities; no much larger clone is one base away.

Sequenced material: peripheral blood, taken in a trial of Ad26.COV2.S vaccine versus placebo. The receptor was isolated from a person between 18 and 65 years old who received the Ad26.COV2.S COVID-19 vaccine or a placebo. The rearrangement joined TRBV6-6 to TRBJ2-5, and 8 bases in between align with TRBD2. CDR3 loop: CASSAGGSGETQYF. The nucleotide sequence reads TGTGCCAGCAGTGCGGGGGGCTCGGGAGAGACCCAGTACTTC.